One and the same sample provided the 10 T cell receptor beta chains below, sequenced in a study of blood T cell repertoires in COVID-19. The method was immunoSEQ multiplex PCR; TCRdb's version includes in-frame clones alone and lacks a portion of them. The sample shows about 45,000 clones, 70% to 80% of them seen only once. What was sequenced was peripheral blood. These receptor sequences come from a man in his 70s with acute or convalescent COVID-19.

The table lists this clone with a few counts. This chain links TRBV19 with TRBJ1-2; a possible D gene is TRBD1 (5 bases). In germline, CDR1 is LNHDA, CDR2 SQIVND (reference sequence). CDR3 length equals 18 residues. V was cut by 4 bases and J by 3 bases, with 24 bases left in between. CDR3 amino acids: CASSTTPPRARAYYGYTF. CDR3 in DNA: TGTGCCAGTAGTACGACCCCCCCCAGGGCTCGCGCCTACTATGGCTACACCTTC. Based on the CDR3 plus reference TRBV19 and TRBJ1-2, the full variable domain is DGGITQSPKYLFRKEGQNVTLSCEQNLNHDAMYWYRQDPGQGLRLIYYSQIVNDFQKGDIAEGYSVSREKKESFPLTVTSAQKNPTAFYLCASSTTPPRARAYYGYTFGSGTRLTVV.

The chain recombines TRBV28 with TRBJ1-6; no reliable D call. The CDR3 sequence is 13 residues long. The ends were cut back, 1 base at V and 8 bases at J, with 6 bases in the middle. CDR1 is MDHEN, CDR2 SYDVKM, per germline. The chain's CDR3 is CASSLLSYSPLHF. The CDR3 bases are TGTGCCAGCAGTTTATTAAGCTATTCACCCCTCCACTTT.

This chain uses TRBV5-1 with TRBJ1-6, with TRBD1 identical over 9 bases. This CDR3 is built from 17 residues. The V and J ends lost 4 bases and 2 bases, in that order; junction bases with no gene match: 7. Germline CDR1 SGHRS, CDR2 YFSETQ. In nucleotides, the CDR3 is TGCGCCAGCAGCCCAGGACAGGGGAACACCTATAATTCACCCCTCCACTTT. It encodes CASSPGQGNTYNSPLHF.

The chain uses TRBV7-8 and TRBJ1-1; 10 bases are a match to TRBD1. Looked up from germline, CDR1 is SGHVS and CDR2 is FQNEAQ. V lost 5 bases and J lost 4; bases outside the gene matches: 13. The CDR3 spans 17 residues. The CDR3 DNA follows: TGTGCCAGCAGCGTCATTCGGGACAGGGGATTTGGCACTGAAGCTTTCTTT. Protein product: CASSVIRDRGFGTEAFF.

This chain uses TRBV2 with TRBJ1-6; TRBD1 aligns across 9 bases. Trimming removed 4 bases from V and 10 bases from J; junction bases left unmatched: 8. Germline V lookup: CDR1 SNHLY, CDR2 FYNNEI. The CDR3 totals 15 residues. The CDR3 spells CASSARDRVGSPLHF. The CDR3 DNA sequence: TGTGCCAGCAGTGCTCGGGACAGGGTGGGATCACCCCTCCACTTT.

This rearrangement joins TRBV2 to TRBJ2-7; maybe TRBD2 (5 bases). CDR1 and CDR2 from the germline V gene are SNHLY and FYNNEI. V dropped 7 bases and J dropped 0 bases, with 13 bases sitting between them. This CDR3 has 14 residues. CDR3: CASKVRGISYEQYF. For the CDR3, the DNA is TGTGCCAGCAAGGTTCGGGGAATCTCCTACGAGCAGTACTTC.

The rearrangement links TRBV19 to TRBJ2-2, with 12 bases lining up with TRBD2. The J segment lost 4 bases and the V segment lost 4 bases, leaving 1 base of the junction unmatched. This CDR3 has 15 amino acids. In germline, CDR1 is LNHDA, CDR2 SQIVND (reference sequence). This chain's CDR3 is CASSKGLAGTGELFF. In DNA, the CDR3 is TGTGCCAGTAGTAAGGGACTAGCGGGCACCGGGGAGCTGTTTTTT.

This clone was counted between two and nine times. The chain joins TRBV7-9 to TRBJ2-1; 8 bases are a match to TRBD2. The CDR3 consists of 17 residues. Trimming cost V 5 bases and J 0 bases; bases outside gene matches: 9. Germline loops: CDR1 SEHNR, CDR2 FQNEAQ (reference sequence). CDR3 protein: CASSPRTSRSSYNEQFF. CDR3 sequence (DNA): TGTGCCAGCAGCCCGAGGACTAGCCGGAGCTCCTACAATGAGCAGTTCTTC. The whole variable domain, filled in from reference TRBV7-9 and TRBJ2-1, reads DTGVSQNPRHKITKRGQNVTFRCDPISEHNRLYWYRQTLGQGPEFLTYFQNEAQLEKSRLLSDRFSAERPKGSFSTLEIQRTEQGDSAMYLCASSPRTSRSSYNEQFFGPGTRLTVL.

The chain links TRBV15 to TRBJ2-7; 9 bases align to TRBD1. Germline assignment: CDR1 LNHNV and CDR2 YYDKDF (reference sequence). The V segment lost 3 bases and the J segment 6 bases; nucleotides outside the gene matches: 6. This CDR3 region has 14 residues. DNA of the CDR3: TGTGCCACCAGCAGTCGGAGGACAGGGGCCGAGCAGTACTTC. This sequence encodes CATSSRRTGAEQYF.

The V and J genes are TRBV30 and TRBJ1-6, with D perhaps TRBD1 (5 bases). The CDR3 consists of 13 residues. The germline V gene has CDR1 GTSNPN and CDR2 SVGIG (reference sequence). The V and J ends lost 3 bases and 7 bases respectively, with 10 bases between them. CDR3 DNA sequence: TGTGCCTGGAGCGACAGATCCAATTCACCCCTCCACTTT. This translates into CAWSDRSNSPLHF.